Included here is one TCR beta chain sequence, with context. The data belong to a study of blood T cell repertoires in COVID-19. Turning to the study itself: Material from acute and convalescent COVID-19 was sourced from the United States, Italy and Spain. PBMCs, B-cell-depleted T cells, or T cells were the source of the cDNA or gDNA that made up the material.

The V and J ends lost 5 bases and 5 bases, in that order; junction bases with no gene match: 6. This CDR3 spans 14 amino acids. Per germline, CDR1 LGHNA and CDR2 YSLEER. The protocol was immunoSEQ multiplex PCR, while the TCRdb copy is restricted to in-frame clones and leaves out a portion. Of 250,000 to 300,000 clones listed, 65% to 90% are singletons. This clonotype was obtained from a man over 45 with active or convalescent COVID-19. The genes are TRBV4-3 and TRBJ2-1, with 7 bases matching TRBD2. The sample consisted of peripheral blood. CDR3 region: CASSYDSGHNEQFF. CDR3 DNA sequence: TGCGCCAGCAGCTATGATAGCGGGCACAATGAGCAGTTCTTC.